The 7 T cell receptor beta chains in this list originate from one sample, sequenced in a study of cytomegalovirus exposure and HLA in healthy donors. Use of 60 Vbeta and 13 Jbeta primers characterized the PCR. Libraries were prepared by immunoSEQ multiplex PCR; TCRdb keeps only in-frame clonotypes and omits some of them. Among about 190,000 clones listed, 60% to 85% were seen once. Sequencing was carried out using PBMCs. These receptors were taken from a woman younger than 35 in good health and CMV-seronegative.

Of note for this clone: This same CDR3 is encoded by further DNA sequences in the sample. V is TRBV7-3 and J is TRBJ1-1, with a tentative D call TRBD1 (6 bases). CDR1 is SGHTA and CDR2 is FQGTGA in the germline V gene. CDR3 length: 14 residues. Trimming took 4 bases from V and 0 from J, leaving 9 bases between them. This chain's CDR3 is CASSSGQMNTEAFF. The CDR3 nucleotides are TGTGCCAGCAGCTCCGGACAGATGAACACTGAAGCTTTCTTT.

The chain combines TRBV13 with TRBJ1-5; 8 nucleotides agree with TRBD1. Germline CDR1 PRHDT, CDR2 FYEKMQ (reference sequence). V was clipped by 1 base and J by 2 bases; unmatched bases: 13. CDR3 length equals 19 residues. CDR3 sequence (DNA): TGTGCCAGCAGCTTAGTTGGGACAGGAAAGAGGTCGGGCAATCAGCCCCAGCATTTT. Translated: CASSLVGTGKRSGNQPQHF.

CDR3 DNA sequence: TGTGCCAGCAGGTTACTAGCGGGGCAAGAGACCCAGTACTTC. Its protein is CASRLLAGQETQYF. V gene TRBV7-2 combines with J gene TRBJ2-5; the match to TRBD2 covers 10 bases. Losses at the gene ends were 6 bases for V and 2 bases for J; bases not matched to a gene: 3. Germline V gene lookup returns CDR1 SGHTA and CDR2 FQGNSA. The CDR3 consists of 14 residues.

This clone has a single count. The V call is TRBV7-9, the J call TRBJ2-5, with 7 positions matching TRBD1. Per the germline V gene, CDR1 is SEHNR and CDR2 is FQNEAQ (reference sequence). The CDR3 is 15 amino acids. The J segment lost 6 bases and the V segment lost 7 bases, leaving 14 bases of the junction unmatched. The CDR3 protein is CASNLDREGRQTQYF. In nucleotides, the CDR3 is TGTGCCAGCAACCTAGACAGGGAAGGGCGGCAGACCCAGTACTTC.

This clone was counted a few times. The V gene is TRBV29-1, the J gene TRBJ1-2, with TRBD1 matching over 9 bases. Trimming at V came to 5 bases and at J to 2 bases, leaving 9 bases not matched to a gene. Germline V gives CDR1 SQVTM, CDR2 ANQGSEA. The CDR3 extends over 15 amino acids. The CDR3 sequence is CSVRGQGNENYGYTF. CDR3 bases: TGCAGCGTTCGGGGACAGGGAAATGAGAACTATGGCTACACCTTC.

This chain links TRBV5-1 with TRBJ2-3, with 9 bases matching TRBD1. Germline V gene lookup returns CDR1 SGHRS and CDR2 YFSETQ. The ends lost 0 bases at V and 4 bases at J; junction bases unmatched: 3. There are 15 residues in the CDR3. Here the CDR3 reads CASSLGDRASDTQYF. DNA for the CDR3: TGCGCCAGCAGCTTGGGGGACAGGGCGTCAGATACGCAGTATTTT.

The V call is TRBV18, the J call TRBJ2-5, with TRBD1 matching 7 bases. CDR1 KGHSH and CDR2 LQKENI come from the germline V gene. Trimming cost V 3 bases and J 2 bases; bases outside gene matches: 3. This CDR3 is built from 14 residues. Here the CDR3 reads CASSPGQDQETQYF. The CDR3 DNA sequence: TGTGCCAGCTCACCTGGACAGGATCAAGAGACCCAGTACTTC.